This T cell receptor (beta chain) was sequenced for a study of blood T cell repertoires in COVID-19. Here immunoSEQ multiplex PCR was the method, and the copy in TCRdb shows in-frame clones only, minus some. Among about 140,000 clones listed, 84% were seen once. Participants were aged about 18 to 89 years from approximately 25 US areas. Cohort assignment relied on participant-reported clinical history. A COVID-19 case was met by exposed participants within 2 weeks before study entry. This receptor was obtained from a woman younger than 30 who had been exposed to COVID-19. Sequences were obtained from PBMCs or T cells enriched from blood (not recorded which).

The CDR3 loop is CASSRFGTDNEQFF. The DNA for the CDR3 is TGCGCCAGCAGCCGCTTTGGGACAGACAATGAGCAGTTCTTC. The chain has TRBV4-1 and TRBJ2-1; 7 positions match TRBD1. Germline V CDR1 and CDR2: MGHRA, YSYEKL. This CDR3 comprises 14 residues. The junction had 5 bases not matched to a gene; V was cut back by 4 bases and J by 5 bases.